Listed below are T cell receptor beta chains from one sample, sequenced in a study of tumor and adjacent non-tumor tissue in lung cancer. MiXCR, applied by TCRdb to the multiplex PCR reads, yields one record per CDR3 protein. The table lists approximately 120,000 distinct CDR3 sequences, more than 70% of them singletons, with 37% in the top ten. Sequenced: lung tumor tissue. The origin of the receptors is a woman aged 60-70 years with non-small cell lung cancer. The conserved cysteine and the conserved F or W are not part of the CDR3 here.

j_call v_call cdr3_aa
TRBJ1-2 TRBV6-5 ASSGGYGYT
TRBJ2-5 TRBV20-1 STSGAMGGSCETQY
TRBJ2-5 TRBV11-3 AGSLDLGTTGKTQY
TRBJ2-7 TRBV11-2 TSSPTSGLYEQY
TRBJ2-1 TRBV11-3 ASSLGDGGNSYNEQF
TRBJ2-7 TRBV11-2 ANSWDCGGYEQY
TRBJ1-3 TRBV29-1 SVEVLTGAIGNTIY
TRBJ2-5 TRBV5-4 ASRFRQGIGDETQY
TRBJ2-4 TRBV20-1 SFRDVKRGGHQY
TRBJ2-7 TRBV19 ASSISMPSYEQY
TRBJ2-7 TRBV14 ASSQGRVMTGYEQY
TRBJ1-3 TRBV6-6 AGSYSRTGTGNTIY
TRBJ2-7 TRBV7-2 ASSQRTSRGYEQY
TRBJ2-7 TRBV4-3 ASSQDAGLVGQRNEQY
TRBJ1-6 TRBV5-1 ASSSSRDTYSLLH
TRBJ2-7 TRBV29-1 SVGGQGHYEQY
TRBJ2-3 TRBV7-9 ASTQEGSSTDTQC
TRBJ1-5 TRBV29-1 SVADIYQPQH
TRBJ2-1 TRBV10-1 ASSIGLANEQF
TRBJ2-2 TRBV10-3 AISDPGRDRHTGELF
TRBJ2-1 TRBV6-1 ASSEDGGGYNEQF
TRBJ1-6 TRBV20-1 SAVLPTGGLVSPLH
TRBJ1-2 TRBV4-3 ANSQDPHRGMNYGYT
TRBJ2-3 TRBV5-4 ASSWTSGLHRDTQY